This T cell receptor beta chain was sequenced during a study of human T cells and chemical hapten exposure. Across the whole study: The upper back received 0.01% DPC by patch testing, with results read at 6 days. There were per-sample TCR yield variations, arising mainly from small pooled library volume differences.

MiXCR, applied by TCRdb to the RACE reads, yields one record per CDR3 protein. The data contain under 100,000 distinct CDR3 sequences, roughly a tenth of them singletons. Regarding the study as a whole: With alopecia, donors may have immune responses unlike healthy people's. TCRs above 1 in 1000 frequency stayed constant with DPC sensitization.

A note on this clonotype: Its antigen is currently unknown.

Time point noted: patch test 3, about 24 weeks after DPC sensitization. This sample's treatment: therapeutic diphenylcyclopropenone sensitization with weekly scalp DPC. Germline CDR1 is SGHTA and CDR2 is FQGNSA. V trimming: 5 bases; J trimming: 7 bases; junction bases outside the gene matches: 8. The CDR3 covers 13 residues. Sequencing was performed on whole blood, taken in connection with sensitization to the hapten diphenylcyclopropenone (DPC). The chain employs TRBV7-2 and TRBJ2-7, with 7 bases aligning to TRBD1. This sequence originates from a woman aged 45-59 years with alopecia areata. Some clones in this sample may be carry-over from other donors' samples. CDR3 sequence (DNA): TGTGCCAGCAGCCAAGTCCTGACAGGGGAGCAGTACTTC. This encodes CASSQVLTGEQYF.